This TCR beta chain was sequenced in a study of T cells expressing NK-cell markers. The germline V gene encodes CDR1 SGHDT and CDR2 YYEEEE. CDR3 length: 14 amino acids. Whole-study results and caveats: Specificity for HCMV among expanded NKG2C+ T cell clones was not established.

TCRdb re-called the 5' RACE reads; one entry per CDR3 protein, DNA not given. In all, the sample yields 150,000 to 200,000 distinct CDR3 sequences. On this clonotype itself: Its antigen remains unknown.

The V call is TRBV5-6, the J call TRBJ1-1; no DNA is available, so the TRBD1 call from TCRdb remains unchecked. The sequence derives from a woman aged 18 to 75 in good health. The sequencing sample was made of blood T cells: a sorted CD56 or NKG2C T cell subset, CD4+ or CD8+ T cells, or bulk PBMC T cells (not recorded which). The CDR3 loop reads CASKRGQRNTEAFF.